Listed below are T cell receptor beta chains from one sample, sequenced in a study of tumor-infiltrating lymphocytes in primary liver carcinoma. TCRdb independently ran MiXCR on the multiplex PCR reads; one entry per CDR3 protein. The sample lists about 310,000 distinct CDR3 sequences; around 50% were seen once. Sequencing input: peripheral blood. Every receptor here comes from a woman in her 30s with primary liver carcinoma and hepatitis B virus infection. CDR3s include the opening cysteine and the closing phenylalanine or tryptophan. The D gene is left open where the match is weak. Size is omitted from some rows. Given values are once, few, many or a class for expanded clones.

TRBV12-3/TRBV12-4,TRBD2,TRBJ2-2,few,TGTGCCAGCAGGATGGCGGGAGCCGGGGAGCTGTTTTTT,CASRMAGAGELFF
TRBV7-9,-,TRBJ1-4,few,TGTGCCAGCAGCTTCACAGAGGGGGAAAAACTGTTTTTT,CASSFTEGEKLFF
TRBV6-5,-,TRBJ1-1,-,TGTGCCAGCACCGGAGGGCGTACTGAAACTTTCTTT,CASTGGRTETFF
TRBV29-1,-,TRBJ1-1,-,TGCAGCGCACCTCTCTATTACAGCACTGAAGCTGTCTTT,CSAPLYYSTEAVF
TRBV6-1,-,TRBJ2-1,many,TGTGCCAGCGGGACACCGTACAATGAGCAGTTCTTC,CASGTPYNEQFF
TRBV12-5,-,TRBJ2-7,-,TGTGCTAGTGGTTTGGTACTGGGGCAACGGGCGAGGGGATCCTACGAGCAGTACTTC,CASGLVLGQRARGSYEQYF
TRBV28,TRBD2,TRBJ2-3,-,TGTGCCAGCAGTTTATCTCCTCCGGGACTAGCGGGAGAGGGGAATACGCAGTATTTT,CASSLSPPGLAGEGNTQYF
TRBV28,-,TRBJ1-5,-,TGTGCCAGCAGTTTAGTACAGGGTAGCAATCAGCCCCAGCATTTT,CASSLVQGSNQPQHF
TRBV29-1,-,TRBJ2-5,-,TGCAGCGTTGAAACAGCAAATCAAGAGACCCAGTACTTC,CSVETANQETQYF
TRBV6-5,-,TRBJ1-1,-,TGTGCCAGCAGTTTGGGGCAGGGTGCCACTGAAGCTTTCTTT,CASSLGQGATEAFF
TRBV20-1,-,TRBJ1-1,few,TGCAGTGCCGCGGTCGGGTCCTGGAACACTGAAGCTTTCTTT,CSAAVGSWNTEAFF
TRBV13,-,TRBJ1-2,few,TGTGCCAGCAGCGCGGGGGGGGCTTATGGCTACACCTTC,CASSAGGAYGYTF
TRBV10-3,-,TRBJ2-3,-,TGTGCCATCAGAACCACTAGAGGAGTAATAGATACGCAGTATTTT,CAIRTTRGVIDTQYF
TRBV11-2,-,TRBJ1-5,once,TGTGCCAGCAGCCACCCCACGGGGAATCAGCCCCAGCATTTT,CASSHPTGNQPQHF
TRBV29-1,-,TRBJ2-4,many,TGCAGCGTTGTGGGGGAGGACAGCGCTCAGTACTTC,CSVVGEDSAQYF
TRBV13,-,TRBJ2-5,few,TGTGCCAGCAGCCCAGGCGCGGGAAGTCAAGAGACCCAGTACTTC,CASSPGAGSQETQYF
TRBV30,-,TRBJ1-2,-,TGTGCCTGGAGTGGCAGTCGGGGCTACACCTTC,CAWSGSRGYTF
TRBV10-3,-,TRBJ2-1,few,TGTGCCATCAGTGACCCGTACAATGAGCAGTTCTTC,CAISDPYNEQFF
TRBV6-6,-,TRBJ1-1,-,TGTGCCAGCAGTCAGCCGACAGGCGGCACTGAAGCTTTCTTT,CASSQPTGGTEAFF
TRBV4-3,-,TRBJ2-5,-,TGCGCCAGCGACCAAGATTTCCGGGGCGAGGCCCAGTACTTC,CASDQDFRGEAQYF
TRBV29-1,TRBD1,TRBJ2-1,-,TGCAACCTTGCCGGGACAGTCTACAATGAGCAGTTCTTC,CNLAGTVYNEQFF
TRBV5-1,TRBD2,TRBJ2-5,few,TGCGCCAGCAGCTTATCGGCGGGAGCGGTGGAGACCCAGTACTTC,CASSLSAGAVETQYF
TRBV6-2/TRBV6-3,-,TRBJ1-5,-,TGTGCCAGCAGTTACGGGGGGGGTGGGCAGCCCCAGCATTTT,CASSYGGGGQPQHF
TRBV12-3/TRBV12-4,TRBD2,TRBJ2-3,few,TGTGCCAGCAGTTTTAGGCTAGCGGGAGGGGATACGCAGTATTTT,CASSFRLAGGDTQYF
TRBV5-1,TRBD2,TRBJ2-3,-,TGCGCCAGCAGTGGGACTAGCGCATACACAGATACGCAGTATTTT,CASSGTSAYTDTQYF
TRBV6-2/TRBV6-3,-,TRBJ1-5,many,TGTGCCAGCAGTTTGGACAGATACAATCAGCCCCAGCATTTT,CASSLDRYNQPQHF
TRBV2,-,TRBJ2-1,-,TGTGCCAGCAGTGAAGTTCCGGGATATGAGCAGTTCTTC,CASSEVPGYEQFF
TRBV6-1,-,TRBJ1-5,-,TGTGCCAGCAGTTCACAGTATAGCAATCGGCCCCAGCATTTT,CASSSQYSNRPQHF
TRBV6-2/TRBV6-3,-,TRBJ1-5,-,TGTGCCACCGCACAAGGGCTTGCGTATCAGCCCCAGCATTTT,CATAQGLAYQPQHF
TRBV5-6,-,TRBJ2-3,-,TGTGCCAGCAGTCCTTTAGATCCCCGGAGTAGCACAGATACGCAGTATTTT,CASSPLDPRSSTDTQYF
TRBV28,-,TRBJ2-5,-,TGTGCCAGCACGCTTATCGGGAGTGGGGGAGAGACCAAGTACTTC,CASTLIGSGGETKYF
TRBV7-9,-,TRBJ2-7,few,TGTGCCAGCAGCTCCCTTGGGGCCCAAAGCGAGCAGTACTTC,CASSSLGAQSEQYF
TRBV6-5,TRBD2,TRBJ2-1,-,TGTGCCAGCACCCCTAGAGGGACTAGCCTTGCTGAGCAGTCCTTC,CASTPRGTSLAEQSF
TRBV2,-,TRBJ1-5,-,TGTGCCAGCAGGGTGGACGGGATGGGCAATCAGCCCCAGCATTTT,CASRVDGMGNQPQHF
TRBV6-2/TRBV6-3,-,TRBJ2-3,-,TGTGCCAGCACCCCCCCCGGGAGCACAGATACGCAGTATTTT,CASTPPGSTDTQYF
TRBV30,-,TRBJ2-6,once,TGTGCCTGGAGTGATTACTCCGGGGTCAACGTCCTGACTTTC,CAWSDYSGVNVLTF
TRBV11-2,-,TRBJ2-5,many,TGTGCCAGCAGCTTGTCTCCCCGGTACATAGAGACCCAGTACTTC,CASSLSPRYIETQYF
TRBV6-5,-,TRBJ1-1,few,TGTGCCAGCAGTACACAGGGTAGGACTGAAGCTCTCTTT,CASSTQGRTEALF
TRBV6-6,TRBD2,TRBJ2-5,many,TGTGCCAGCAGTTACCGGGGACTAGCGTACGAGACCCAGTACTTC,CASSYRGLAYETQYF
TRBV28,-,TRBJ2-7,few,TGTGCCAGCAGGCCGGGACGGGGCTCCTACGAGCAGTACTTC,CASRPGRGSYEQYF
TRBV12-3/TRBV12-4,-,TRBJ1-2,many,TGTGCCAGCAGTCCCCAGGAGTATGGCTACACCTTC,CASSPQEYGYTF
TRBV5-5,-,TRBJ2-7,few,TGTGCCAGCAGCTTGGCTGGGAGTTCCCACGAGCAGTACTTC,CASSLAGSSHEQYF
TRBV11-2,-,TRBJ2-7,-,TGTGCCAGCAGCTTACACGCGGGACCCTATGAGCAGCACTTC,CASSLHAGPYEQHF
TRBV5-6,-,TRBJ2-3,once,TGTGCCAGCAGCGTTGGGACAACAGATACGCAGTATTTT,CASSVGTTDTQYF
TRBV30,-,TRBJ2-7,-,TGTGCCTGGAGTGTCGGGTACGAGCAGTACTTC,CAWSVGYEQYF
TRBV5-6,TRBD2,TRBJ2-7,once,TGTGCCAGCAGCCTATGGACTAGCGTACTTTCCTACGAGCAGTACTTC,CASSLWTSVLSYEQYF
TRBV4-3,-,TRBJ2-5,once,TGCACCAGCAGCCAAGATTTCCGGGGCGAGGTCCAGTACTTC,CTSSQDFRGEVQYF
TRBV2,-,TRBJ2-3,-,TGTGCCAGCAGCGAACGGGGCAATCCGACAGATACGCAGTATTTT,CASSERGNPTDTQYF
TRBV5-4,TRBD1,TRBJ2-7,-,TGTGCCAGCCGTATACGACAGGGTAACGAGCAGTACTTC,CASRIRQGNEQYF
TRBV7-9,-,TRBJ2-3,few,TGTGCCAGCAGCTATTTAGGGGTGACAGATACGCAGTATTTT,CASSYLGVTDTQYF
TRBV6-1,-,TRBJ1-1,-,TGTGCCAGCACTCCGCCCCCGTTAGGGACTGAAGCTTTCTTT,CASTPPPLGTEAFF